This TCR beta chain was observed in a study of cytomegalovirus exposure and HLA in healthy donors. Whole-study findings and limits: Among immune exposure information, only CMV serostatus was available. An ancestry cluster, one associated with Asian ancestry, reportedly showed fewer N-insertions than the approximately 650-donor mean in a later analysis.

Primers: 60 Vbeta forward and 13 Jbeta reverse. Libraries were prepared by immunoSEQ multiplex PCR; TCRdb keeps only in-frame clonotypes and omits some of them. The table includes over 100,000 clones, roughly 79% detected once. Nominal health characterized the donors when sampled, though unrecorded immune exposures were likely. Of note for this clone: Its target is unknown.

Sequencing was performed on PBMCs. The sequence derives from a woman between 50 and 59 years old in good health and CMV-seropositive.

CDR3 nucleotides: TGTGCCAGCTTTCGGGGGGATTACAATGAGCAGTTCTTC. It yields the protein CASFRGDYNEQFF. The chain couples TRBV5-4 to TRBJ2-1; 7 bases match TRBD2. Trimming took 7 bases from V and 4 from J; bases not matched to a gene: 5. Germline CDR1 and CDR2: SGHNT and YYREEE (reference sequence). This CDR3 contains 13 residues.